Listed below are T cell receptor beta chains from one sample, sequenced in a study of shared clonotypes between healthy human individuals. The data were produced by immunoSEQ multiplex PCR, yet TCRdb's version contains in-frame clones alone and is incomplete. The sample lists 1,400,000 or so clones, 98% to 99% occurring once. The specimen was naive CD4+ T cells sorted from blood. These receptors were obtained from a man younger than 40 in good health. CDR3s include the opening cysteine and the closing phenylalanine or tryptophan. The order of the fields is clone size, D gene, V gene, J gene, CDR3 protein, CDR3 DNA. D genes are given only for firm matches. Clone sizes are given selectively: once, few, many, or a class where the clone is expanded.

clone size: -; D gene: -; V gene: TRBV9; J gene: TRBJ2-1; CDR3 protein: CASSVGADLGGEQFF; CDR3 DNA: TGTGCCAGCAGCGTAGGCGCCGACCTAGGGGGTGAGCAGTTCTTC
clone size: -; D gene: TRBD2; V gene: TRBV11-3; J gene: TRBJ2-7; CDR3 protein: CASSLRGLAGGPSYEQYF; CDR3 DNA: TGTGCCAGCAGCTTACGGGGACTAGCGGGAGGGCCCTCCTACGAGCAGTACTTC
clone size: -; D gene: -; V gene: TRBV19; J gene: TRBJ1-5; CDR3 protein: CASNKRQSTQHF; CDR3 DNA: TGTGCCAGTAACAAACGACAGAGCACCCAGCATTTT
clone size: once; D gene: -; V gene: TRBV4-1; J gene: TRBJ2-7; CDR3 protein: CASSQPTGTRKAYEQYF; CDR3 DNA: TGCGCCAGCAGCCAACCTACCGGGACGAGGAAAGCCTACGAGCAGTACTTC
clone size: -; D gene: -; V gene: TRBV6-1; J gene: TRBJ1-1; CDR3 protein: CASSLQGSTEAFF; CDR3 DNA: TGTGCCAGCAGCCTTCAGGGGTCCACTGAAGCTTTCTTT
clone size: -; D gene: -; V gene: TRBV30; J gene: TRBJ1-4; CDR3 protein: CAWSPEGTGEEKLFF; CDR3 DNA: TGTGCCTGGAGCCCGGAGGGGACCGGGGAGGAAAAACTGTTTTTT
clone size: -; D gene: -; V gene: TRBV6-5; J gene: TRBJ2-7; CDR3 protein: CASSFSRGSYEQYF; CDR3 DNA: TGTGCCAGCAGTTTCTCACGAGGCTCCTACGAGCAGTACTTC
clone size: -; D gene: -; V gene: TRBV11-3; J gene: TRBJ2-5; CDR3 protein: CASSLGASQETQYF; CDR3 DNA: TGTGCCAGCAGCTTAGGGGCATCCCAAGAGACCCAGTACTTC
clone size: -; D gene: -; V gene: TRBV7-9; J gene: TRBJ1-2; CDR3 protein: CASSPQSIYGYTF; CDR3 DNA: TGTGCCAGCAGCCCACAGAGCATCTATGGCTACACCTTC
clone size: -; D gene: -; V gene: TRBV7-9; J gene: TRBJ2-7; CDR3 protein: CASSLRELSDYEQYF; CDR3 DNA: TGTGCCAGCAGCTTGCGAGAGCTCTCCGACTACGAGCAGTACTTC
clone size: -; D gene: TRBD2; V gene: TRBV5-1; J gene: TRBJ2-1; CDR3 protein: CASSERESYNEQFF; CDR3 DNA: TGCGCCAGCAGCGAGCGGGAGTCCTACAATGAGCAGTTCTTC
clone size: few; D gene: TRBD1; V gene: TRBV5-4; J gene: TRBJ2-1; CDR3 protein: CASSSRDRGLDEQFF; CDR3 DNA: TGTGCCAGCAGCTCCCGGGACAGGGGGCTGGATGAGCAGTTCTTC
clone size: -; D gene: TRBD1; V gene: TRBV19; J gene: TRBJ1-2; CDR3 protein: CASSSNGPGTEGYTF; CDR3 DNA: TGTGCCAGTAGTTCTAACGGACCCGGGACAGAAGGCTACACCTTC
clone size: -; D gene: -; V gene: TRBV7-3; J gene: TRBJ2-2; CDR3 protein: CASSSIADHTGELFF; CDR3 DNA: TGTGCCAGCAGCTCAATAGCGGACCACACCGGGGAGCTGTTTTTT
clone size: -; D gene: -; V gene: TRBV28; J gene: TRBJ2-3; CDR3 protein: CASSTKGGLGDTQYF; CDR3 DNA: TGTGCCAGCAGTACGAAGGGGGGGCTCGGAGATACGCAGTATTTT
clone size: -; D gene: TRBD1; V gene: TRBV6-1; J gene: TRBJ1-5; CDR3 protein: CASTEKTGTGSRQPQHF; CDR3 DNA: TGTGCCAGCACTGAAAAGACCGGGACAGGGAGCCGGCAGCCCCAGCATTTT
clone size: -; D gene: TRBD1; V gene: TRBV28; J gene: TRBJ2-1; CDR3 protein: CASKGFGLRDRVNEQFF; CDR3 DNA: TGTGCCAGCAAGGGATTCGGTCTCCGGGACAGGGTAAATGAGCAGTTCTTC
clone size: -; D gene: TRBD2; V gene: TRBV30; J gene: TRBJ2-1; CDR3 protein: CAWSQGLAGLYEQFF; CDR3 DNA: TGTGCCTGGAGTCAAGGACTAGCGGGGCTCTATGAGCAGTTCTTC
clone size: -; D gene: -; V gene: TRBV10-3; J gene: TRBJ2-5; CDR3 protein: CASRVRETQYF; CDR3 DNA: TGTGCCAGCAGGGTTCGAGAGACCCAGTACTTC
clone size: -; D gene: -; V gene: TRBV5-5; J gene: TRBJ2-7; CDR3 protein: CASSLTQASYEQYF; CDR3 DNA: TGTGCCAGCAGCTTGACACAGGCCTCCTACGAGCAGTACTTC
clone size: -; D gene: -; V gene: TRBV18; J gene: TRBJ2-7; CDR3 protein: CASSQASTYEQYF; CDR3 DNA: TGTGCCAGCTCACAAGCAAGTACCTACGAGCAGTACTTC
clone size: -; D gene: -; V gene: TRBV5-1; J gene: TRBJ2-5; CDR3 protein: CASSPHQETQYF; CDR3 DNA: TGCGCCAGCAGCCCGCACCAAGAGACCCAGTACTTC
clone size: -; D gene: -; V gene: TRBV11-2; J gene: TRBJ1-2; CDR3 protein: CASSLLGGDYGYTF; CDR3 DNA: TGTGCCAGCAGCTTATTAGGGGGGGACTATGGCTACACCTTC
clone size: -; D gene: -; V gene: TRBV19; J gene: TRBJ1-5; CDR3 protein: CASSITTGNNQPQHF; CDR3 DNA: TGTGCCAGTAGTATAACAACAGGGAACAATCAGCCCCAGCATTTT
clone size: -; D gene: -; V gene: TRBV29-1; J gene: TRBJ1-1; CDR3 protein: CSVLPTYEAFF; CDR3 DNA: TGCAGCGTTCTCCCAACCTATGAAGCTTTCTTT
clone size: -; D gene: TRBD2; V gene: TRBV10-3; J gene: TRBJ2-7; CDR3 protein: CAITQTSGLNEQYF; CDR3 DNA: TGTGCCATCACACAGACTAGCGGCTTAAACGAGCAGTACTTC
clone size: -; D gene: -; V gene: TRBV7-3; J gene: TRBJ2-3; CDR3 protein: CASSFSASTDTQYF; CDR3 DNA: TGTGCCAGCAGCTTTTCAGCCAGCACAGATACGCAGTATTTT
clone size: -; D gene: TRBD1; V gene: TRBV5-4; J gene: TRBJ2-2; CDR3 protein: CASGLTGVDTGELFF; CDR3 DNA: TGTGCCAGCGGATTAACAGGGGTAGACACCGGGGAGCTGTTTTTT
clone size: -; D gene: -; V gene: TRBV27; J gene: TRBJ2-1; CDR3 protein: CASRPTRYNEQFF; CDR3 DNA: TGTGCCAGCAGACCTACTAGATACAATGAGCAGTTCTTC
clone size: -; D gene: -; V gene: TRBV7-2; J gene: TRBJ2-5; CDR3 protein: CASSLSASAGQETQYF; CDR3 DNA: TGTGCCAGCAGCTTAAGCGCGTCGGCGGGACAAGAGACCCAGTACTTC
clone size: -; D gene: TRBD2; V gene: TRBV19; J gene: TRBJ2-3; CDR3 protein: CASSMIGPTSGTDTQYF; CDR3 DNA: TGTGCCAGTAGTATGATCGGCCCGACTAGCGGTACAGATACGCAGTATTTT
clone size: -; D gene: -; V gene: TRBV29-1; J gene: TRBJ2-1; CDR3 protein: CSVDEGGLNWGSYNEQFF; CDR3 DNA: TGCAGCGTTGATGAGGGAGGCCTCAATTGGGGGTCCTACAATGAGCAGTTCTTC